The source of this T cell receptor (beta chain) is a study of shared clonotypes between healthy human individuals. With respect to this clone: Its antigen is not identified.

Donors were Caucasian adults residing in Nashville, Tennessee, USA. Broader study findings: Enrolling few donors narrowed the genetic and exposure-history diversity that was represented. Clonotype sharing across a handful of donors was observed for around 5.1% of naive CD4 clonotypes.

Deep was the level used in running the assay. The data were produced by immunoSEQ multiplex PCR, yet TCRdb's version contains in-frame clones alone and is incomplete. The table has approximately 2.1 million clones, over 85% seen once. Trimming took off 7 bases at V and 5 bases at J, with 17 bases between the two ends. Looked up from germline, CDR1 is SEHNR and CDR2 is FQNEAQ (reference sequence). This CDR3 comprises 14 residues. This sequence joins TRBV7-9 and TRBJ2-5, with a possible D match to TRBD2 (6 bases). This clonotype was sampled from a man younger than 35 in good health. Some clones in this sample may be carry-over from other donors' samples. The sequenced sample was naive CD4+ T cells from PBMCs. Subset denoted: CD45RA+ positively selected. CDR3 sequence: CASKGGLGIETQYF. CDR3 nucleotides: TGTGCCAGCAAGGGAGGCTTAGGGATTGAGACCCAGTACTTC.